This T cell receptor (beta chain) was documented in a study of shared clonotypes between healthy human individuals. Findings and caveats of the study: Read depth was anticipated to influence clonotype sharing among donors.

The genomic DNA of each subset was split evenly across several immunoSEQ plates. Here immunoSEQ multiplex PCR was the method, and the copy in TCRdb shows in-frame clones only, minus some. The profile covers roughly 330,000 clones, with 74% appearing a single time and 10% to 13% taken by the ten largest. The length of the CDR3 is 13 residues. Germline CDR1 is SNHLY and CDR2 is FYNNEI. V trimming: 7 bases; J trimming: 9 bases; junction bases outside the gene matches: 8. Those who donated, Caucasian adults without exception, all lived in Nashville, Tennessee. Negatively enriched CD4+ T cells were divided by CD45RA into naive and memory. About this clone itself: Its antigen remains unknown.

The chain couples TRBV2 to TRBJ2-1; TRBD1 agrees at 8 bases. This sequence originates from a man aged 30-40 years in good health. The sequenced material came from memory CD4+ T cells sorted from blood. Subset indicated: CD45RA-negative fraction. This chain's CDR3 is CASMAGGRGEQFF. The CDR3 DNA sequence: TGTGCCAGCATGGCAGGGGGCCGGGGTGAGCAGTTCTTC.